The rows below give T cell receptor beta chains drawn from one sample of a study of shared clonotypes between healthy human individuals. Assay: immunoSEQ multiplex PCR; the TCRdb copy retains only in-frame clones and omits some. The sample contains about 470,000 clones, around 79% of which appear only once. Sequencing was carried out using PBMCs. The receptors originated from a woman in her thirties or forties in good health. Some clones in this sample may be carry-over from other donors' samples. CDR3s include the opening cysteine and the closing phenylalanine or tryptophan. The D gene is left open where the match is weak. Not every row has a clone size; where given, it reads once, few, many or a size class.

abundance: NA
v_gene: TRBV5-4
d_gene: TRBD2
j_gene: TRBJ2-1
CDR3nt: TGTGCCAGCAGCTTGGGCGGGAGGGCCCCCGGCTACAATGAGCAGTTCTTC
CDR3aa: CASSLGGRAPGYNEQFF

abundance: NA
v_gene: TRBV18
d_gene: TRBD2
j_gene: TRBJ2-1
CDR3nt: TGTGCCAGCTCACCTAGCGGGAGGAGGAACAATGAGCAGTTCTTC
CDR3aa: CASSPSGRRNNEQFF

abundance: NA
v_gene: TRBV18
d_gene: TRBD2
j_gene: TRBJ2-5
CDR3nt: TGTGCCAGCTCATTGAGACTAGCCGACCGGGGGGAGACCCAGTACTTC
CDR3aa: CASSLRLADRGETQYF

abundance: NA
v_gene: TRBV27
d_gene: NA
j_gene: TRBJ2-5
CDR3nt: TGTGCCAGCAGTTCGGGTCTTCCAGAGACCCAGTACTTC
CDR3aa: CASSSGLPETQYF

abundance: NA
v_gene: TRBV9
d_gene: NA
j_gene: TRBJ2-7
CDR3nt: TGTGCCAGCAGTCTGGGAGGGGGCTCCGAGCAGTACTTC
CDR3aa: CASSLGGGSEQYF

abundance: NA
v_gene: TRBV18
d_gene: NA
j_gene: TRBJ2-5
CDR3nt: TGTGCCAGCTCACCGCGGGTTCCGGCGGAGACCCAGTACTTC
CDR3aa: CASSPRVPAETQYF

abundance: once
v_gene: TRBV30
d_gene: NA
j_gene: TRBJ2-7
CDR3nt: TGTGCCTGGAGTGTACGCAACATTGCCTACGAGCAGTACTTC
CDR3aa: CAWSVRNIAYEQYF

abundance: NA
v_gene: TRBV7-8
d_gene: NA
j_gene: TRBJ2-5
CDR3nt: TGTGCCAGCAGCTTAGCACGGATGGTAAATGCGGAGACCCAGTACTTC
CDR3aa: CASSLARMVNAETQYF

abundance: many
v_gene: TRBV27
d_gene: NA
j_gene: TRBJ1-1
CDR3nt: TGTGCCAGCAGTTTAAACGCAGAAGGAGACACTGAAGCTTTCTTT
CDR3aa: CASSLNAEGDTEAFF

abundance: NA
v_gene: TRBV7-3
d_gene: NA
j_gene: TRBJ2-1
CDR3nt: TGTGCCAGCAGCTTCGAGGGGGGCCCATACAATGAGCAGTTCTTC
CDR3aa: CASSFEGGPYNEQFF

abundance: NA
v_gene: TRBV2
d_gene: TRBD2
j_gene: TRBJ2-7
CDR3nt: TGTGCCAGCAAAACTCTAGCGGGAGGAGGTTACGAGCAGTACTTC
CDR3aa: CASKTLAGGGYEQYF

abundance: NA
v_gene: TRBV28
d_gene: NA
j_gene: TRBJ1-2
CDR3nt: TGTGCCAGCAGTTTATTGCGGGCCGGCTATGGCTACACCTTC
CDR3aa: CASSLLRAGYGYTF

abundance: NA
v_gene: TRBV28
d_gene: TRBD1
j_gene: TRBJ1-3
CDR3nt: TGTGCCAGCAGTTCCGGACAGGCAGGTGGAAACACCATATATTTT
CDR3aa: CASSSGQAGGNTIYF

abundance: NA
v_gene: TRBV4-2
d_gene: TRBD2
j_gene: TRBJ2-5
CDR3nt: TGTGCCAGCAGCCCGGATGGGACTAGGGCCTCGAGGGGGACCCAGTACTTC
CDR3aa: CASSPDGTRASRGTQYF

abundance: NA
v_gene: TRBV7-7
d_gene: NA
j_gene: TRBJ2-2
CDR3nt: TGTGCCAGCAGCTTAGCCGGGAAGGGGGCCGGGGAGCTGTTTTTT
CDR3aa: CASSLAGKGAGELFF

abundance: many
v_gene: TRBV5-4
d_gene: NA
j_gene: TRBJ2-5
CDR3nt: TGTGCCAGCAGCTTGGCCTCCGGCCTGAAAGAGACCCAGTACTTC
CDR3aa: CASSLASGLKETQYF

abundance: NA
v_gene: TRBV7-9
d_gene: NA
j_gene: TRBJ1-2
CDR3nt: TGTGCCAGCAGCTCGGACAGCTATGGCTACACCTTC
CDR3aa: CASSSDSYGYTF

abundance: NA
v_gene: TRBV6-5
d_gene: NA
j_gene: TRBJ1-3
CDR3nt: TGTGCCAGCAGCCAGGAGAGCTCTGGAAACACCATATATTTT
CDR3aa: CASSQESSGNTIYF

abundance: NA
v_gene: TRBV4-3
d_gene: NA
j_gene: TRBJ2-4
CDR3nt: TGCGCCAGCAGCCAAGATGGTTGGGGCATTCAGTACTTC
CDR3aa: CASSQDGWGIQYF

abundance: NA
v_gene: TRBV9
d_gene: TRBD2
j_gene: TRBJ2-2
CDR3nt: TGTGCCAGCAGCGTAGCTGTTTCTCGCTCTAGCGGGAGGGCCAACACCGGGGAGCTGTTTTTT
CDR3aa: CASSVAVSRSSGRANTGELFF

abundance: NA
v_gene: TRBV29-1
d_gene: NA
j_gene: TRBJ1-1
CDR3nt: TGCAGCGCTAATAGTGAGGGGTACACTGAAGCTTTCTTT
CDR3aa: CSANSEGYTEAFF

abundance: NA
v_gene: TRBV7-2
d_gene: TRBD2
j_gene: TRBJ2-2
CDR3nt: TGTGCCAGCAGCTTAGACTCTGGCGGGAGTGCCGGGGAGCTGTTTTTT
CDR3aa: CASSLDSGGSAGELFF

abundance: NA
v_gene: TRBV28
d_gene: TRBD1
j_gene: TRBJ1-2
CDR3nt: TGTGCCAGCAGTGAGGGACAGGGGACCTATGGCTACACCTTC
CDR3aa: CASSEGQGTYGYTF

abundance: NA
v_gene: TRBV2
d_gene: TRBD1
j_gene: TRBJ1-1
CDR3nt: TGTGCGAACGGACAGGGCTTGAACACTGAAGCTTTCTTT
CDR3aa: CANGQGLNTEAFF

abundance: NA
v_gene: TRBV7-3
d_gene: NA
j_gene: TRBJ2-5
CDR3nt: TGTGCCAGCAGCCCGAGGTTGGGCGAGACCCAGTACTTC
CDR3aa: CASSPRLGETQYF

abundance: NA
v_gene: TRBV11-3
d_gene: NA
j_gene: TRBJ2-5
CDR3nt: TGTGCCAGCAGCTTAGGGGGAATGGGGGACCAAGAGACCCAGTACTTC
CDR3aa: CASSLGGMGDQETQYF

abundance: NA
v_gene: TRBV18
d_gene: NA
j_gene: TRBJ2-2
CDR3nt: TGTGCCAGCTCACCAGAAATCGGACTGCAGAACACCGGGGAGCTGTTTTTT
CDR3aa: CASSPEIGLQNTGELFF

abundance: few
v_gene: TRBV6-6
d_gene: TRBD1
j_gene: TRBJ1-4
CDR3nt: TGTGCCAGCAGTAGTGACAGGGTTTTCGGTGAAAAACTGTTTTTT
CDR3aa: CASSSDRVFGEKLFF

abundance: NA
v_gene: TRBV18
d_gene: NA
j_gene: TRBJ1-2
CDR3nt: TGTGCCAGCTCACCAGAGGCCAGGTCGCCCTATGGCTACACCTTC
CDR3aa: CASSPEARSPYGYTF

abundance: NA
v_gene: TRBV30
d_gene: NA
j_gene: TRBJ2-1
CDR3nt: TGTGCCTGGACGTCGTCGAGGCCGGGTGGTGAGCAGTTCTTC
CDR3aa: CAWTSSRPGGEQFF

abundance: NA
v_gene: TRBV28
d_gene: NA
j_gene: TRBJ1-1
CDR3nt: TGTGCCAGCAGTTTAAGGACCCCGAACACTGAAGCTTTCTTT
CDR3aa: CASSLRTPNTEAFF

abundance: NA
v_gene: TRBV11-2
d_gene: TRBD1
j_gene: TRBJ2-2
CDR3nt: TGTGCCAGCAGCTTGAAACAGGGGATCACCGGGGAGCTGTTTTTT
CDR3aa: CASSLKQGITGELFF

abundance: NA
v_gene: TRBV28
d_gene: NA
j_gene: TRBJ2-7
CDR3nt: TGTGCCAGCATGAACAGGGAGCCTTACGAGCAGTACTTC
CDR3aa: CASMNREPYEQYF

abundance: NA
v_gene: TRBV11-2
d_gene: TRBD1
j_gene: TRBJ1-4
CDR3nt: TGTGCCAGCAGCCGTGGACAGGGGTGGAATGAAAAACTGTTTTTT
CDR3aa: CASSRGQGWNEKLFF

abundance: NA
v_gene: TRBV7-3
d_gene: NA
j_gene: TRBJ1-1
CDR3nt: TGTGCCAGCAGCCCTAGTGGGGGTTCCAGTGAAGCTTTCTTT
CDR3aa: CASSPSGGSSEAFF

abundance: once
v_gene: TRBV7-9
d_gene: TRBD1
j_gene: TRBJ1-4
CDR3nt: TGTGCCAGCAGCCCGGAGGGACAGGGGAACGAAAAACTGTTTTTT
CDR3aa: CASSPEGQGNEKLFF

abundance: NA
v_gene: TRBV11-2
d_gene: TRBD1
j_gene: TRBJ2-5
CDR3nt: TGTGCCAGCAGCTTAGTAGCAGGGGGTTCCGGAGAGACCCAGTACTTC
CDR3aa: CASSLVAGGSGETQYF

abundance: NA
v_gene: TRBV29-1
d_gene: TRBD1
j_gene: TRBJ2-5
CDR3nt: TGCAGCGTTGTGTCAAACAGGGGGACCCAGTACTTC
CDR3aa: CSVVSNRGTQYF

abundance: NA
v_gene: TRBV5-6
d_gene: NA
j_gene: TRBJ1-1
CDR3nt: TGTGCCAGCAGCTTGGGAGTTTACCGGGGCCCGAACACTGAAGCTTTCTTT
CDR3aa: CASSLGVYRGPNTEAFF

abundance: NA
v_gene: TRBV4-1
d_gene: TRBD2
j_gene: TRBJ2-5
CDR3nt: TGCGCCAGCAGCCCCGGGACTAGCGGGAGTTGGACCCAGTACTTC
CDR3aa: CASSPGTSGSWTQYF

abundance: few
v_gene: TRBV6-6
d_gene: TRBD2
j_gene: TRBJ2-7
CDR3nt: TGTGCCAGCAGTTACGAGCGGGAGACCTCCTACGAGCAGTACTTC
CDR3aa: CASSYERETSYEQYF

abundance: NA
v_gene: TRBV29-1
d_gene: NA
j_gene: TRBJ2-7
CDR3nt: TGCAGCGTTGAAGTCGGCAACACGGGCGTTTACGAGCAGTACTTC
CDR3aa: CSVEVGNTGVYEQYF

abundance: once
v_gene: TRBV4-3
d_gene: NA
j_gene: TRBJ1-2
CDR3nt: TGCGCCAGCAGCCAAGAGGGTTGGAACTATGGCTACACCTTC
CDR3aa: CASSQEGWNYGYTF

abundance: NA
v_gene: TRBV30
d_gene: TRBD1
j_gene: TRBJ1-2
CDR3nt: TGTGCCTGGAGTGTAGGGACAGGGGAAGGCTATGGCTACACCTTC
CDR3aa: CAWSVGTGEGYGYTF

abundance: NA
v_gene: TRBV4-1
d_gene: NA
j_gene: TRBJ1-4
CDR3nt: TGCGCCAGCAGCCAAGCGATGTTTCTATCATATAATGAAAAACTGTTTTTT
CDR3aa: CASSQAMFLSYNEKLFF

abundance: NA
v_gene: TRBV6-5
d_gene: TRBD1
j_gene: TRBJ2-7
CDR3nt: TGTGCCAGCAGTGCCAGGGGGCTCGAGCAGTACTTC
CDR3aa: CASSARGLEQYF

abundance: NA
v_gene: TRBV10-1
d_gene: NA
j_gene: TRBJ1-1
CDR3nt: TGCGCCAGCAGTGACGGGCGGAACACTGAAGCTTTCTTT
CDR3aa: CASSDGRNTEAFF

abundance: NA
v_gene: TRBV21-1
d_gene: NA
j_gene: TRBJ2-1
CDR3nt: TGTGCCAGCACGTCCCGGGACAGGGGTAATGAGCAGTTCTTC
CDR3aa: CASTSRDRGNEQFF

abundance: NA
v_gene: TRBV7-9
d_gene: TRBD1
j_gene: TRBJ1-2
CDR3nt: TGTGCCAGCAGCTTAGAACCGGGACAGCACTATGGCTACACCTTC
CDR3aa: CASSLEPGQHYGYTF

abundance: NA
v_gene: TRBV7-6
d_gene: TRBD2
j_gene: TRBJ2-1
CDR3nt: TGTGCCAGCAGACTCACTAGCGGGAGTACCCATGAGCAGTTCTTC
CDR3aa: CASRLTSGSTHEQFF

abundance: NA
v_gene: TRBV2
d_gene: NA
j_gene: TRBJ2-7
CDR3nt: TGTGCCAGCAGTGAAGCAAGGGAGCAGTACTTC
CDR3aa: CASSEAREQYF

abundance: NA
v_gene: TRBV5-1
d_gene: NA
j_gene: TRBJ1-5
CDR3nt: TGCGCCAGCAGCTTGGTGGGGGGGGAACAGCCCCAGCATTTT
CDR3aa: CASSLVGGEQPQHF

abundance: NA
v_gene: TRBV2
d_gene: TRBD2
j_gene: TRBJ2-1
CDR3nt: TGTGCCAGCAGGTCCGGGACTAGCGGGATTCGTGAGCAGTTCTTC
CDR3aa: CASRSGTSGIREQFF

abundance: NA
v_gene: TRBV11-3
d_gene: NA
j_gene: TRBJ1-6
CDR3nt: TGTGCCAGCAGCGACCGCGGACAGACTAATTCACCCCTCCACTTT
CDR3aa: CASSDRGQTNSPLHF

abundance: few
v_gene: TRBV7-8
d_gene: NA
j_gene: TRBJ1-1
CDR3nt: TGTGCCAGCAGCTTAGCACAACCAGAAGCTTTCTTT
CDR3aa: CASSLAQPEAFF

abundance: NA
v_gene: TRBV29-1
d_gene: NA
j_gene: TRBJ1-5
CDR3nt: TGCAGCGTTGAAGGCCCATCGGGCCAGCCCCAGCATTTT
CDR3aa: CSVEGPSGQPQHF

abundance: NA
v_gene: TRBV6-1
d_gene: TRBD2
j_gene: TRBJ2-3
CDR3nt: TGTGCCAGCACTAAAAGCGGGAGAGCAGATACGCAGTATTTT
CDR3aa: CASTKSGRADTQYF

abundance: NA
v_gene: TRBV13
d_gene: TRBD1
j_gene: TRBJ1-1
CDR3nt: TGTGCCAGCAGCTTAGCCGGACAGGGGTATGTGGACACTGAAGCTTTCTTT
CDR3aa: CASSLAGQGYVDTEAFF